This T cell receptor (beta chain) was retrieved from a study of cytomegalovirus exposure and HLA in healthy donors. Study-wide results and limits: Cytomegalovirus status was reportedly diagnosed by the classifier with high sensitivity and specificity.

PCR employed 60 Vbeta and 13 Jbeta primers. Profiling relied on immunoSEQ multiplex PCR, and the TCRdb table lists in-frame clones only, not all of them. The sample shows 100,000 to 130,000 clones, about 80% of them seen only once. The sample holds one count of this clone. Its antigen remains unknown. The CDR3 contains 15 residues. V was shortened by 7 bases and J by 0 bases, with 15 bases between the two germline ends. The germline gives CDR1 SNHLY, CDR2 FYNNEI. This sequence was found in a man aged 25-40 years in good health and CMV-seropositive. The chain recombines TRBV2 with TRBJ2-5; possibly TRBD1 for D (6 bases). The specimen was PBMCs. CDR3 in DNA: TGTGCCAGCACGGACAGAGCCTCGTACCAAGAGACCCAGTACTTC. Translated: CASTDRASYQETQYF.